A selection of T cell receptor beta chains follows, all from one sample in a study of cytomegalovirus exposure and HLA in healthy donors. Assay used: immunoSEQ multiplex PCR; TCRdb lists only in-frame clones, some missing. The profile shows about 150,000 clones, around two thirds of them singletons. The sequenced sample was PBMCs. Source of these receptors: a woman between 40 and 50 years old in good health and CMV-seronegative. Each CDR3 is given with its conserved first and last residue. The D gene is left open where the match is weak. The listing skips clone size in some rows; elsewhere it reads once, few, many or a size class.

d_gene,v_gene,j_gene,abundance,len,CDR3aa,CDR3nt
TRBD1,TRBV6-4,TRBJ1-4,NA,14,CASSSGQGGEKLFF,TGTGCCAGCAGTTCGGGACAGGGCGGTGAAAAACTGTTTTTT
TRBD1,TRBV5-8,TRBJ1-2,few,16,CASSLERTGSNYGYTF,TGTGCCAGCAGCTTGGAGAGGACAGGGTCGAACTATGGCTACACCTTC
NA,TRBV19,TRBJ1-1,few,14,CASRLQGMNTEAFF,TGTGCCAGTAGGTTACAGGGAATGAACACTGAAGCTTTCTTT
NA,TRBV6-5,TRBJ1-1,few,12,CASRSANTEAFF,TGTGCCAGCAGGAGCGCTAACACTGAAGCTTTCTTT
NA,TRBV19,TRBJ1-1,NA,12,CASSVRWTEAFF,TGTGCCAGTAGTGTCCGGTGGACTGAAGCTTTCTTT
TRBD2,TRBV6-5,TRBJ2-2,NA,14,CASRTGGNTGELFF,TGTGCCAGTCGGACGGGGGGGAACACCGGGGAGCTGTTTTTT
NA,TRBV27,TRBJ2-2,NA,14,CASGERGGTGELFF,TGTGCCAGCGGGGAGAGGGGGGGCACCGGGGAGCTGTTTTTT
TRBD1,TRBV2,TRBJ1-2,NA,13,CAREPGTGDGYTF,TGTGCCAGAGAACCCGGGACAGGGGACGGCTACACCTTC
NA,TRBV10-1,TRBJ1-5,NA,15,CASRDLRGFNQPQHF,TGCGCCAGCAGAGACCTCAGGGGCTTCAATCAGCCCCAGCATTTT
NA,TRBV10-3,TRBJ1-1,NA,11,CAIRANTEAFF,TGTGCCATCAGGGCGAACACTGAAGCTTTCTTT
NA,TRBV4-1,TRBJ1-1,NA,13,CASSGDSRTEAFF,TGCGCCAGCAGCGGGGACTCAAGGACTGAAGCTTTCTTT
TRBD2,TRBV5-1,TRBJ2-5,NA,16,CASSLVGTSGQETQYF,TGCGCCAGCAGCTTGGTGGGGACTAGCGGCCAAGAGACCCAGTACTTC
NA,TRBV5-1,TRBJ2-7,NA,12,CASSILPYEQYF,TGCGCCAGCAGCATTCTTCCCTACGAGCAGTACTTC
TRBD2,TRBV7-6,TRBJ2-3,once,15,CASSLEAGGHVTQYF,TGTGCCAGCAGCTTAGAAGCGGGGGGCCATGTTACGCAGTATTTT
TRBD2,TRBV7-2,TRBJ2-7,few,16,CASSLAATSGSYEQYF,TGTGCCAGCAGCTTAGCGGCGACTAGCGGTTCCTACGAGCAGTACTTC
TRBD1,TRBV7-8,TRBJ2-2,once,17,CASSLSGGRANTGELFF,TGTGCCAGCAGCTTGTCAGGGGGTAGGGCGAACACCGGGGAGCTGTTTTTT
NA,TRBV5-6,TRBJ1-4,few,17,CASSLYLRAATNEKLFF,TGTGCCAGCAGCTTATACCTCAGGGCTGCCACTAATGAAAAACTGTTTTTT
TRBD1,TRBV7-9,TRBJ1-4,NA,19,CASSPRTGTGDSLEGKLFF,TGTGCCAGCAGCCCAAGGACCGGGACAGGGGATTCCCTCGAAGGGAAACTGTTTTTT
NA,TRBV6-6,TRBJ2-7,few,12,CASSEGRYEQYF,TGTGCCAGCAGTGAGGGTCGCTACGAGCAGTACTTC
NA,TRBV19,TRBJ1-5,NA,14,CASSWGGSNQPQHF,TGTGCCAGTAGTTGGGGGGGCAGCAATCAGCCCCAGCATTTT
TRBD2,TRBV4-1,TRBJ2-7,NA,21,CASSQIALVVPGLAASYEQYF,TGCGCCAGCAGCCAAATTGCTCTGGTGGTCCCCGGACTAGCGGCTTCCTACGAGCAGTACTTC
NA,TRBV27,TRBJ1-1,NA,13,CASRLRWGGQAFF,TGTGCCAGCAGGTTGAGGTGGGGGGGGCAAGCTTTCTTT
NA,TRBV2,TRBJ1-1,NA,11,CASSDQVEAFF,TGTGCCAGCAGCGATCAGGTAGAAGCTTTCTTT